The 18 T cell receptor beta chains reported below all come from one sample, sequenced in a study of radiotherapy plus CTLA-4 blockade in lung cancer. The repertoire was sequenced with immunoSEQ multiplex PCR; TCRdb's copy has only in-frame clones and lacks some. Among about 91,000 clones, 60% to 80% were seen once, and the ten largest hold 11% to 15%. Here the sequenced sample was peripheral blood, taken from a patient treated with radiotherapy plus ipilimumab. These receptor sequences come from a human donor with non-small cell lung cancer that progressed on radiotherapy plus ipilimumab.

The chain combines TRBV7-9 with TRBJ2-5, with no clear D. The length of the CDR3 is 16 residues. Germline V lookup: CDR1 SEHNR, CDR2 FQNEAQ (reference sequence). V lost 2 bases and J lost 2, with 15 bases in between. Written as DNA, the CDR3 is TGTGCCAGCAGCTTATCTGGCCTCGGGTTTCAAGAGACCCAGTACTTC. Its protein product is CASSLSGLGFQETQYF.

The V gene is TRBV28, the J gene TRBJ1-1; unclear D gene. The CDR3 length is 13 residues. V dropped 6 bases and J dropped 3 bases, with 11 bases sitting between them. The V gene's germline CDR1 is MDHEN and CDR2 SYDVKM. The CDR3 nucleotides read TGTGCCAGCAGGATGGATAGTTACACTGAAGCTTTCTTT. This translates into CASRMDSYTEAFF.

This clone came up many times. The sample has other DNA sequences that encode this CDR3 too. This chain uses TRBV6-6 with TRBJ2-2; D is uncertain. This CDR3 has 11 amino acids. V was pared by 6 bases and J by 3 bases, with 2 bases between. Germline CDR1 is MNHNY and CDR2 is SVGAGI (reference sequence). The CDR3 bases are TGTGCCAGCAGGTACACCGGGGAGCTGTTTTTT. Translation: CASRYTGELFF.

V and J are TRBV5-5 and TRBJ2-3; D is possibly TRBD1 (6 bases). Germline loops: CDR1 SGHKS, CDR2 YYEKEE (reference sequence). CDR3 length equals 16 residues. V dropped 4 bases and J dropped 4 bases, with 19 bases sitting between them. CDR3: CASSPRSQGLADTQYF. The CDR3 nucleotides read TGTGCCAGCAGCCCCCGGAGTCAGGGGCTAGCAGATACGCAGTATTTT.

This clone was observed a few times. The chain employs TRBV7-9 and TRBJ1-1; D is unclear. The germline gives CDR1 SEHNR, CDR2 FQNEAQ (reference sequence). V dropped 5 bases and J dropped 8 bases, with 12 bases sitting between them. The CDR3 spans 12 residues. Written as DNA, the CDR3 is TGTGCCAGCAGCCCGGCAGCCCCCGAAGCTTTCTTT. Translating it yields CASSPAAPEAFF.

This chain links TRBV7-9 with TRBJ2-7, with D perhaps TRBD1 (6 bases). The V gene's germline CDR1 is SEHNR and CDR2 FQNEAQ (reference sequence). Trimming left V 5 bases short and J 5 bases short, with 19 bases between. The CDR3 loop spans 15 amino acids. CDR3 sequence reads: CASSPEQGVAHEQYF. CDR3 sequence (DNA): TGTGCCAGCAGCCCTGAACAGGGAGTCGCCCACGAGCAGTACTTC.

This clone was recorded only once. The J gene is TRBJ2-3, the V gene TRBV14, with D unresolved. The V end was cut by 4 bases, the J end by 1 base, with 9 bases between. The CDR3 length is 14 residues. Per germline, CDR1 SGHDN and CDR2 FVKESK. CDR3 protein: CASSLKWGTDTQYF. CDR3 coding DNA: TGTGCCAGCAGCCTCAAGTGGGGCACAGATACGCAGTATTTT.

The V and J genes are TRBV5-1 and TRBJ2-1, with D perhaps being TRBD1 or TRBD2 (5 bases each). In germline, CDR1 is SGHRS, CDR2 YFSETQ. V was shortened by 4 bases and J by 1 base, with 18 bases between the two germline ends. This CDR3 region has 17 residues. CDR3 residues: CASSPLVGALSYNEQFF. CDR3 DNA: TGCGCCAGCAGCCCCCTCGTCGGGGCGCTTTCCTACAATGAGCAGTTCTTC. The whole variable domain, remainder taken from reference TRBV5-1 and TRBJ2-1, is KAGVTQTPRYLIKTRGQQVTLSCSPISGHRSVSWYQQTPGQGLQFLFEYFSETQRNKGNFPGRFSGRQFSNSRSEMNVSTLELGDSALYLCASSPLVGALSYNEQFFGPGTRLTVL.

This clone was seen only once. The chain links TRBV29-1 to TRBJ1-2; a weak D match, TRBD1 (6 bases). The CDR3 has 13 residues. Trimming removed 5 bases from V and 7 bases from J, with 17 bases in between. Germline assignment: CDR1 SQVTM and CDR2 ANQGSEA. The CDR3 sequence: CSVWGQETGGYTF. The CDR3 DNA reads as TGCAGCGTTTGGGGGCAGGAAACTGGTGGCTACACCTTC.

V and J are TRBV9 and TRBJ2-5; weak D call: TRBD1 (6 bases). Germline V gene data show CDR1 as SGDLS and CDR2 as YYNGEE. The CDR3 length is 15 residues. V dropped 0 bases and J dropped 5 bases, with 14 bases sitting between them. CDR3 nucleotide sequence: TGTGCCAGCAGCGTAGACTATCAGGGGTTGGAGACCCAGTACTTC. Translated, it gives CASSVDYQGLETQYF.

V gene TRBV2 combines with J gene TRBJ2-2; D gene unclear. CDR1 SNHLY and CDR2 FYNNEI come from the germline V gene. Trimming left V 6 bases short and J 0 bases short, with 5 bases between. This CDR3 is built from 13 residues. CDR3 sequence: CASSKTNTGELFF. CDR3 sequence (DNA): TGTGCCAGCAGCAAAACGAACACCGGGGAGCTGTTTTTT.

This chain connects TRBV28 to TRBJ2-1; D not certain. The V gene's germline CDR1 is MDHEN and CDR2 SYDVKM. The CDR3 sequence is 11 residues long. V was trimmed by 6 bases and J by 4 bases, leaving 4 bases between them. Written as DNA, the CDR3 is TGTGCCAGCAGGAAGTACAATGAGCAGTTCTTC. Protein product: CASRKYNEQFF.

The chain combines TRBV28 with TRBJ2-5, with TRBD1 matching 12 bases. Germline CDR1 and CDR2: MDHEN and SYDVKM. The CDR3 sequence is 15 residues long. V lost 6 bases to trimming and J lost 5 bases; unmatched junction nucleotides: 7. In nucleotides, the CDR3 is TGTGCCAGCAGACGGGACAGGGGGCCTCGGGAGACCCAGTACTTC. This translates into CASRRDRGPRETQYF.

The rearrangement links TRBV4-3 to TRBJ2-7; D gene unclear. V was cut by 1 base and J by 3 bases, with 10 bases left in between. Germline assignment: CDR1 LGHNA and CDR2 YSLEER. This CDR3 comprises 14 residues. The DNA of the CDR3 is TGCGCCAGCAGCCAAGGCCAGGAGTACTACGAGCAGTACTTC. Residues: CASSQGQEYYEQYF.

This chain joins TRBV28 and TRBJ1-4, with D maybe TRBD1 (6 bases). The ends were cut back, 4 bases at V and 6 bases at J, with 18 bases in the middle. This CDR3 comprises 16 residues. The V gene's germline CDR1 is MDHEN and CDR2 SYDVKM. CDR3 residues: CASSSPGAGGDEKLFF. The CDR3 DNA reads as TGTGCCAGCAGTTCCCCAGGGGCGGGGGGAGATGAAAAACTGTTTTTT.

The count of this clone is one. V usage is TRBV7-6 and J usage is TRBJ2-1; possibly TRBD2 for D (6 bases). CDR1 and CDR2 from the germline V gene are SGHVS and FNYEAQ. Trimming took 5 bases from V and 4 from J, leaving 12 bases between them. There are 14 residues in the CDR3. This CDR3 is CASSKRASYNEQFF. As DNA, the CDR3 is TGTGCCAGCAGCAAGCGGGCGTCGTACAATGAGCAGTTCTTC. The whole variable domain, remainder taken from reference TRBV7-6 and TRBJ2-1, is GAGVSQSPRYKVTKRGQDVALRCDPISGHVSLYWYRQALGQGPEFLTYFNYEAQQDKSGLPNDRFSAERPEGSISTLTIQRTEQRDSAMYRCASSKRASYNEQFFGPGTRLTVL.

The rearrangement links TRBV18 to TRBJ1-1, with D tentatively TRBD1 (6 bases). CDR1 is KGHSH and CDR2 is LQKENI in the germline V gene. The CDR3 is 16 residues long. V gave up 6 bases and J gave up 0 bases, with 17 bases separating them. Here the CDR3 DNA reads TGTGCCAGCTCCACAACAGGGAGTGTATTGAACACTGAAGCTTTCTTT. The encoded protein is CASSTTGSVLNTEAFF.

This sequence joins TRBV6-6 and TRBJ2-5, with D maybe TRBD1 (5 bases). Germline V gene sequence: CDR1 MNHNY, CDR2 SVGAGI (reference sequence). The V end was cut by 8 bases, the J end by 1 base, with 11 bases between. The CDR3 totals 13 residues. CDR3 bases: TGTGCCAGCGGCAGGGTGGGCCAAGAGACCCAGTACTTC. Residues: CASGRVGQETQYF.